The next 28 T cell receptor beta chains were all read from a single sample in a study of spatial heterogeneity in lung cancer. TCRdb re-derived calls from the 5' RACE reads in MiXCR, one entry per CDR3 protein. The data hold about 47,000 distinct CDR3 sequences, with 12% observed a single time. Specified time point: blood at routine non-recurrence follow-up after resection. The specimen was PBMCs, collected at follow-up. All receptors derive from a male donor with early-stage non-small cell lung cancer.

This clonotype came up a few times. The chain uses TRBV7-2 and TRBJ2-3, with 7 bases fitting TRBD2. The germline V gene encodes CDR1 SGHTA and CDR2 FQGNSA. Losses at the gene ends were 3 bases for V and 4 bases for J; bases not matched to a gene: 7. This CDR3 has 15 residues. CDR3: CASSFGLGPSDTQYF. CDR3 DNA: TGTGCCAGCAGCTTTGGACTAGGACCATCAGATACGCAGTATTTT.

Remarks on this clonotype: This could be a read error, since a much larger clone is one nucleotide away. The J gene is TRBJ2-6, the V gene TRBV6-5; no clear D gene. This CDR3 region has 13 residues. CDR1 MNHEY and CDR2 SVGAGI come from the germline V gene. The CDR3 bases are TGTGTCAGCAGGCTATCTGGGGCCAACGTCCTGACTTTC. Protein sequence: CVSRLSGANVLTF.

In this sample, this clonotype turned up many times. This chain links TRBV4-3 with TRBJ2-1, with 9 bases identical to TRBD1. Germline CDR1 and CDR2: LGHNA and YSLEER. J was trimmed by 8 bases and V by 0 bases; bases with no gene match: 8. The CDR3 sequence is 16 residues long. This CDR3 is CASSQDLGTGLYEQFF. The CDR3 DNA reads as TGCGCCAGCAGCCAAGATCTTGGGACAGGGTTATATGAGCAGTTCTTC.

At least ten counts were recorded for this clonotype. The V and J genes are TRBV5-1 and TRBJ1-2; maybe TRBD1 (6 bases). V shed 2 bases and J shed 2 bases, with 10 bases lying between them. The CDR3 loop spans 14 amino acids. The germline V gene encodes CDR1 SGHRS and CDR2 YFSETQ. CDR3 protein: CASSFGDTNYGYTF. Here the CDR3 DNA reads TGCGCCAGCAGCTTCGGGGACACGAACTATGGCTACACCTTC.

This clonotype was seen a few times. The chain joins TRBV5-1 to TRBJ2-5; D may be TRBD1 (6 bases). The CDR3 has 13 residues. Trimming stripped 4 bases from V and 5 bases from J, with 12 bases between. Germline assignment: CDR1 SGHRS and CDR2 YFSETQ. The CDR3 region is CASSNGQGETQYF. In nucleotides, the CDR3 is TGCGCCAGCAGCAACGGCCAGGGGGAGACCCAGTACTTC.

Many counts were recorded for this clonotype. The CDR3: CSVAPGRATEAFF. CDR3 nucleotides: TGCAGCGTCGCCCCAGGCCGGGCGACTGAAGCTTTCTTT. The chain carries TRBV29-1 and TRBJ1-1; unclear D gene. The V gene's germline CDR1 is SQVTM and CDR2 ANQGSEA. The CDR3 runs to 13 residues. V was pared by 6 bases and J by 5 bases, with 16 bases between.

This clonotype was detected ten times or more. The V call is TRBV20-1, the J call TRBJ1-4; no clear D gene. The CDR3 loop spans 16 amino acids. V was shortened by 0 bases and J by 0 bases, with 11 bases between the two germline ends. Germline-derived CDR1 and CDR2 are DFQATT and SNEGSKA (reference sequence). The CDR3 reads CSARDTRGTTNEKLFF. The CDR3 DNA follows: TGCAGTGCTAGAGATACCCGAGGAACAACTAATGAAAAACTGTTTTTT.

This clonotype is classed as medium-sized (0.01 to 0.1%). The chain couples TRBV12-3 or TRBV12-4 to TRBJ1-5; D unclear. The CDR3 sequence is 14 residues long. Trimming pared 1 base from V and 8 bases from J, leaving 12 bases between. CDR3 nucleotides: TGTGCCAGCAGTTTAGGCCCTATCGTGGAGCCCCAGCATTTT. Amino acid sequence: CASSLGPIVEPQHF.

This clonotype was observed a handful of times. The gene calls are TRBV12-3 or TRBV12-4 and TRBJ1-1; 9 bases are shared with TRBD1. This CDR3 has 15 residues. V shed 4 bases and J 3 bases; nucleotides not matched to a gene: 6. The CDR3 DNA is TGTGCCAGCAGTTCGTACAGGGGGCAGGACACTGAAGCTTTCTTT. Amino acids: CASSSYRGQDTEAFF.

CDR3 amino acids: CASSVFPGLAGAGEQYF. CDR3 nucleotide sequence: TGTGCCAGCAGCGTTTTTCCGGGACTAGCGGGAGCTGGCGAGCAGTACTTC. The chain combines TRBV9 with TRBJ2-7; 14 bases match TRBD2. There are 17 residues in the CDR3. Trimming at V came to 2 bases and at J to 6 bases, leaving 10 bases not matched to a gene. Germline CDR1 SGDLS, CDR2 YYNGEE.

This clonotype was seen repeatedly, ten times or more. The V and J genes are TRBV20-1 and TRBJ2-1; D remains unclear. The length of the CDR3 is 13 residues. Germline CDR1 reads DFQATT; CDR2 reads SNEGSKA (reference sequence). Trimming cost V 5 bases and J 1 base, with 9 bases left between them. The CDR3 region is CSAQDDSYNEQFF. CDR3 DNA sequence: TGCAGTGCTCAGGACGATTCCTACAATGAGCAGTTCTTC.

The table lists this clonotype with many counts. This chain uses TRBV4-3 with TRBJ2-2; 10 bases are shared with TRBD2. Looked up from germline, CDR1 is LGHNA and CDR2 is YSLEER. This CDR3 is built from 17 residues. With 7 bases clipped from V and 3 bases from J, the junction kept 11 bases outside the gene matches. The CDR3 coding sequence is TGCGCCAGCACCCCAAGCCCCCTAGCGGGGGACACCGGGGAGCTGTTTTTT. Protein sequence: CASTPSPLAGDTGELFF.

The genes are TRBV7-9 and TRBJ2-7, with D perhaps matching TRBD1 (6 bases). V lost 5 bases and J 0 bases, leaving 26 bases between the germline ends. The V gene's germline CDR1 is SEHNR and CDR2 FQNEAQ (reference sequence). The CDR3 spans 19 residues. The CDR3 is CASSVNILSGTRISYEQYF. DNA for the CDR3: TGTGCCAGCAGCGTCAACATTCTTTCCGGGACAAGAATCTCCTACGAGCAGTACTTC.

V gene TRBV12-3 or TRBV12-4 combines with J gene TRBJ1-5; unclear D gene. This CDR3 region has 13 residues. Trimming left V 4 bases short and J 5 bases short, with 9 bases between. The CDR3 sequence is CASSSNRDQPQHF. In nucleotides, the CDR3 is TGTGCCAGCAGTTCCAATCGGGATCAGCCCCAGCATTTT.

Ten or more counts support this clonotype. This CDR3 reads CASSSEKGWDTGELFF. The CDR3 DNA sequence: TGTGCCAGCAGTTCTGAAAAGGGGTGGGACACCGGGGAGCTGTTTTTT. The chain couples TRBV6-2 or TRBV6-3 to TRBJ2-2, with D perhaps TRBD1 (5 bases). Trimming stripped 4 bases from V and 3 bases from J, with 15 bases between. The germline V gene has CDR1 MNHEY and CDR2 SVGEGT. The CDR3 runs 16 residues.

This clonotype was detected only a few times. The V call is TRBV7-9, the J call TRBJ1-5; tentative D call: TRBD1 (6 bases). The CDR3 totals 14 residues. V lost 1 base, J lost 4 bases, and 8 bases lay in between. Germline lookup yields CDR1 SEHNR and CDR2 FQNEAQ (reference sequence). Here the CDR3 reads CASSLGGQNQPQHF. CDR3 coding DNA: TGTGCCAGCAGCTTAGGAGGACAGAATCAGCCCCAGCATTTT.

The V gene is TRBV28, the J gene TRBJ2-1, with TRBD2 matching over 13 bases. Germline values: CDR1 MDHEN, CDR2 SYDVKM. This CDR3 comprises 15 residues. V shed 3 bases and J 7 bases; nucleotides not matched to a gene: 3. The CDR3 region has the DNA TGTGCCAGCAGTTTGGGGACTAGCGGGGTGAATGAGCAGTTCTTC. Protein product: CASSLGTSGVNEQFF.

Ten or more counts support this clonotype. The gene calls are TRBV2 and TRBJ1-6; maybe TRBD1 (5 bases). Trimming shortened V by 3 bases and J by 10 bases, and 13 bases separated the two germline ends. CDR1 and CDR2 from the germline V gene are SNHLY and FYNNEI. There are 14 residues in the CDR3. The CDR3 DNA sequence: TGTGCCAGCAGTGAGACGGGGCTCTGGTCACCCCTCCACTTT. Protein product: CASSETGLWSPLHF.

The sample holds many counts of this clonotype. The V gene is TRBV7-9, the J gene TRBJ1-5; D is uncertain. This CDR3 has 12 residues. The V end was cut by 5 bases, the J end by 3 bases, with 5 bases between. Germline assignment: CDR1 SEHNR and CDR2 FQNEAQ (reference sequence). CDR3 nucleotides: TGTGCCAGCAGCCAAGACAATCAGCCCCAGCATTTT. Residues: CASSQDNQPQHF.

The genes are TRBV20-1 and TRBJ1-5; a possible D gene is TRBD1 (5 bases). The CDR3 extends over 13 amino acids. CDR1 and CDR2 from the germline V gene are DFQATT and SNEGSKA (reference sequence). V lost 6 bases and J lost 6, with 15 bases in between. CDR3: CSAPAFRGQPQHF. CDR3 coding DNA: TGCAGTGCCCCCGCGTTTAGGGGTCAGCCCCAGCATTTT.

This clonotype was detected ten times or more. CDR3 sequence: CAISESEGGTEAFF. CDR3 DNA sequence: TGTGCCATCAGTGAGTCAGAGGGGGGCACTGAAGCTTTCTTT. The chain has TRBV10-3 and TRBJ1-1; maybe TRBD1 (6 bases). Trimming took off 0 bases at V and 4 bases at J, with 9 bases between the two ends. Looked up from germline, CDR1 is ENHRY and CDR2 is SYGVKD. The CDR3 covers 14 residues.

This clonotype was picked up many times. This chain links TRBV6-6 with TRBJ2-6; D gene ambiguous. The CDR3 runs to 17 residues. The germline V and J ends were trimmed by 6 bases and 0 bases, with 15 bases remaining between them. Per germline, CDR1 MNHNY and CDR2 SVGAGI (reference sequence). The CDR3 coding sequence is TGTGCCAGCAGCGGACCCCTTAGCCTCTCTGGGGCCAACGTCCTGACTTTC. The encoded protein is CASSGPLSLSGANVLTF.

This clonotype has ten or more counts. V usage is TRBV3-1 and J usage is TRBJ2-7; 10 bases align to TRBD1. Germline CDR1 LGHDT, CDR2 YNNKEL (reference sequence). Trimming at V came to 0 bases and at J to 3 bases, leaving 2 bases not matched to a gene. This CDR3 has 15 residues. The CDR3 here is CASSQEGTGDYEQYF. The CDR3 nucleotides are TGTGCCAGCAGCCAAGAGGGGACAGGGGACTACGAGCAGTACTTC.

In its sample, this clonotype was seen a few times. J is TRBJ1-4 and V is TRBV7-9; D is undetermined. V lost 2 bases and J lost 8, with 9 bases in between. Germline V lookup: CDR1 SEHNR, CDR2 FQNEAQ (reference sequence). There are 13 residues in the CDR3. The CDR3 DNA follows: TGTGCCAGCAGCTTATACCAGGAGGAAAAACTGTTTTTT. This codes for CASSLYQEEKLFF. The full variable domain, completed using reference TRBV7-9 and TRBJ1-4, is DTGVSQNPRHKITKRGQNVTFRCDPISEHNRLYWYRQTLGQGPEFLTYFQNEAQLEKSRLLSDRFSAERPKGSFSTLEIQRTEQGDSAMYLCASSLYQEEKLFFGSGTQLSVL.

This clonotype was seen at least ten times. CDR3 protein: CASSVTRRYNEQFF. The CDR3 coding sequence is TGTGCCAGTAGTGTGACTAGACGATACAATGAGCAGTTCTTC. The gene calls are TRBV19 and TRBJ2-1; D perhaps matches TRBD2 (6 bases). The V end lost 5 bases, the J end lost 4 bases, and 12 bases lay between the germline ends. Germline CDR1 LNHDA, CDR2 SQIVND (reference sequence). The CDR3 runs to 14 residues.

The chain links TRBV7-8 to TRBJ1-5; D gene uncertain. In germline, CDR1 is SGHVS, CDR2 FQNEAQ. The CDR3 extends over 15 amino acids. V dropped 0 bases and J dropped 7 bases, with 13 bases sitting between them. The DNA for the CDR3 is TGTGCCAGCAGCTTAGCACTCCCCTCGAGACAGCCCCAGCATTTT. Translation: CASSLALPSRQPQHF. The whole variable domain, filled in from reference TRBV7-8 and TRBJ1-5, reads GAGVSQSPRYKVAKRGQDVALRCDPISGHVSLFWYQQALGQGPEFLTYFQNEAQLDKSGLPSDRFFAERPEGSVSTLKIQRTQQEDSAVYLCASSLALPSRQPQHFGDGTRLSIL.

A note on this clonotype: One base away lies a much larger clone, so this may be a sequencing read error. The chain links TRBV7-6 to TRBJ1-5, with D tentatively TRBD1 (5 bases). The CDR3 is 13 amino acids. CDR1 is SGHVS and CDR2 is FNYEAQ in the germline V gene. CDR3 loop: CVSSLDGGQPQHF. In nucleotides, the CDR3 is TGTGTCAGCAGCTTAGACGGGGGTCAGCCCCAGCATTTT.

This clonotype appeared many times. As DNA, the CDR3 is TGTGCCAGCAGCTTGGCCGTGAGTAGCAATCAGCCCCAGCATTTT. This gives the protein CASSLAVSSNQPQHF. V gene TRBV5-5 combines with J gene TRBJ1-5, with D unresolved. The CDR3 loop spans 15 amino acids. V was cut by 0 bases and J by 0 bases, with 7 bases left in between. Germline assignment: CDR1 SGHKS and CDR2 YYEKEE (reference sequence).